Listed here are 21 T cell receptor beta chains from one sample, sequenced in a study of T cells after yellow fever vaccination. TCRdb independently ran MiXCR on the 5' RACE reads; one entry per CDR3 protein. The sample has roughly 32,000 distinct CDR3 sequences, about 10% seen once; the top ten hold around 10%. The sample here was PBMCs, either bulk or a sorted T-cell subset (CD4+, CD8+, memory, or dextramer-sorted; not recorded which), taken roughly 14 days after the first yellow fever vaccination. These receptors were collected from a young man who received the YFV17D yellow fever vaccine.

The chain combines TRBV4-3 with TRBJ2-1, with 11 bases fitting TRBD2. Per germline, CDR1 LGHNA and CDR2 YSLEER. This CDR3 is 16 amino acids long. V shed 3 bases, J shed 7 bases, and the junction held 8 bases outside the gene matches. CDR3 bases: TGCGCCAGCAGCCATCTTAGCGGGGGGGCCGGGAATGAGCAGTTCTTC. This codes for CASSHLSGGAGNEQFF.

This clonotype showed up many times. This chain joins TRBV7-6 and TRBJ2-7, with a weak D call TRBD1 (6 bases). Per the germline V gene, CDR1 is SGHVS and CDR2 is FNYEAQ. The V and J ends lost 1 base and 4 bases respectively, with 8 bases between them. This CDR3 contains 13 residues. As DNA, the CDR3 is TGTGCCAGCAGCTTAGGACAGGTTTACGAGCAGTACTTC. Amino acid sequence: CASSLGQVYEQYF.

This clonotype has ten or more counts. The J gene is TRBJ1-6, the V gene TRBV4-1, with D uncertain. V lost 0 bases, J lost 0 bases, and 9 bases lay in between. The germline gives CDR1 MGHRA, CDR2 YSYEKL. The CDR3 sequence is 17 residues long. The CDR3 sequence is CASSQDRVSSYNSPLHF. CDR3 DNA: TGCGCCAGCAGCCAAGATCGAGTGAGCTCCTATAATTCACCCCTCCACTTT.

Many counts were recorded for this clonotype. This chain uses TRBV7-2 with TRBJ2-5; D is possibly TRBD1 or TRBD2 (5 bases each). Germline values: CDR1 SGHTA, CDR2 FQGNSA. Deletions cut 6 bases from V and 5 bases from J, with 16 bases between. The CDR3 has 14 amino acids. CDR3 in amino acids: CASRPRDGWETQYF. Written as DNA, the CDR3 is TGTGCCAGCAGACCAAGGGACGGGTGGGAGACCCAGTACTTC.

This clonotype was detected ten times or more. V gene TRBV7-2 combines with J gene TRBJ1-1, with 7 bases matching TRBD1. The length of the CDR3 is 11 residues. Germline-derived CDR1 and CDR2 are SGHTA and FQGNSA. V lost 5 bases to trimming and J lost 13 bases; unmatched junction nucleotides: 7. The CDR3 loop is CASSPGGTVFF. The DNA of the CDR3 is TGTGCCAGCAGCCCAGGGGGGACTGTTTTCTTT.

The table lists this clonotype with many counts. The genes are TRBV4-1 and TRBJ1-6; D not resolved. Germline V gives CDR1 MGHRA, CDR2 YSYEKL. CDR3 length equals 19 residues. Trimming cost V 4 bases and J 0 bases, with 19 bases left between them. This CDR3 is CASSRGAGDLNSYNSPLHF. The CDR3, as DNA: TGCGCCAGCAGCCGCGGAGCAGGTGATCTAAACTCCTATAATTCACCCCTCCACTTT.

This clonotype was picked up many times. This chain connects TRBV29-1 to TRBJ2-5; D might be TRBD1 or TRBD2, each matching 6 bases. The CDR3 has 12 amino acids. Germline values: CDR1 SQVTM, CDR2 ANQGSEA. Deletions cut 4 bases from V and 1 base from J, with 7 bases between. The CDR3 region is CSVGGAQETQYF. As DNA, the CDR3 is TGCAGCGTTGGGGGGGCCCAAGAGACCCAGTACTTC.

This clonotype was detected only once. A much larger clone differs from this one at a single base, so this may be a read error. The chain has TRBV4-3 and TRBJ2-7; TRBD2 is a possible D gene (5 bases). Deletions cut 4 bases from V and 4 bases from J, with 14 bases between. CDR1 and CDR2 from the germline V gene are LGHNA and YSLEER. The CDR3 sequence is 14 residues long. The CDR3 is CASSRGLLEYEQYV. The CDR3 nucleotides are TGCGCCAGCAGCCGAGGACTCCTCGAGTACGAGCAGTACGTC.

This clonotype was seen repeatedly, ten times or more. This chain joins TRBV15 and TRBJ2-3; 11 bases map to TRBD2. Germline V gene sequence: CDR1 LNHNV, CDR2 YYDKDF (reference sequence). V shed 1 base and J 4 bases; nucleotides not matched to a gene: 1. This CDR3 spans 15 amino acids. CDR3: CATSRASGGPDTQYF. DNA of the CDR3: TGTGCCACCAGCAGAGCTAGCGGGGGGCCAGATACGCAGTATTTT.

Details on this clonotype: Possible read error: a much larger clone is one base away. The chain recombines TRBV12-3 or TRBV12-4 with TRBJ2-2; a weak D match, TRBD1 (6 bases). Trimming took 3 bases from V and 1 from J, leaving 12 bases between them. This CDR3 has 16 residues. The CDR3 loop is CASSLGAVRNTGELFF. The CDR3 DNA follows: TGTGCCAGCAGTTTGGGGGCCGTGAGGAACACCGGGGAGCTGTTTTTT.

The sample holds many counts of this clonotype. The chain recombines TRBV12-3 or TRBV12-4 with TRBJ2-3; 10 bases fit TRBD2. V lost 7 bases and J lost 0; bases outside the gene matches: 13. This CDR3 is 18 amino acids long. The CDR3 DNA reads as TGTGCCAGCATCGGAGGCCCAACTAGCGGGGCCAGCACAGATACGCAGTATTTT. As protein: CASIGGPTSGASTDTQYF.

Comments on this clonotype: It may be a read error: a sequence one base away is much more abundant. The CDR3 nucleotides are TGTGCCAGCATCGTAAGGACCCGGGGCACCGGGGAGCTGTTTTTT. This sequence encodes CASIVRTRGTGELFF. The rearrangement uses TRBV7-6 and TRBJ2-2; D is perhaps TRBD2 (5 bases). The V gene's germline CDR1 is SGHVS and CDR2 FNYEAQ. Trimming pared 7 bases from V and 4 bases from J, leaving 16 bases between. The CDR3 has 15 residues.

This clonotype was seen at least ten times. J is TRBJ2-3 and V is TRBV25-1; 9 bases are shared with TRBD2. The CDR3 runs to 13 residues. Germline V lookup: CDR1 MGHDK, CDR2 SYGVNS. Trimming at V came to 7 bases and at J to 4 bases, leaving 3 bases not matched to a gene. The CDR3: CASKVAGADTQYF. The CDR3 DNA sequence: TGTGCCAGCAAGGTAGCGGGGGCAGATACGCAGTATTTT.

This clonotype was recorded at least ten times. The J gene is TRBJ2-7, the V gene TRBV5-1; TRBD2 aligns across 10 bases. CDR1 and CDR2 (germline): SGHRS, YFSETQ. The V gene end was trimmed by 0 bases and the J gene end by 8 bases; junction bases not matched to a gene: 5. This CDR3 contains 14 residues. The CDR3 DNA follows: TGCGCCAGCAGCTTGGAATTAGCGGGGGGAAAGCAGTACGTC. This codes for CASSLELAGGKQYV.

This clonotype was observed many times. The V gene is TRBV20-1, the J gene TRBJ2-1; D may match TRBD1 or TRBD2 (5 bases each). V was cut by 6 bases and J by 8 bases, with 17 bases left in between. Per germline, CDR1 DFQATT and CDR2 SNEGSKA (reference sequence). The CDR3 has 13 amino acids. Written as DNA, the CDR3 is TGCAGTGCCCCAAGTATGGGACGTCATGAGCAGTTCTTC. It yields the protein CSAPSMGRHEQFF.

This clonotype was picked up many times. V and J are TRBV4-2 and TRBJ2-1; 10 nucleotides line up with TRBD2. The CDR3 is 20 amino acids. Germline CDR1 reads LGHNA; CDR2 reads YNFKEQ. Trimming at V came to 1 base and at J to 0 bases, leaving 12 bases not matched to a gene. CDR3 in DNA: TGTGCCAGCAGCCAAGTTTTGGCTAGCGGGGGCCTTAGCTCCTACAATGAGCAGTTCTTC. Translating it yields CASSQVLASGGLSSYNEQFF.

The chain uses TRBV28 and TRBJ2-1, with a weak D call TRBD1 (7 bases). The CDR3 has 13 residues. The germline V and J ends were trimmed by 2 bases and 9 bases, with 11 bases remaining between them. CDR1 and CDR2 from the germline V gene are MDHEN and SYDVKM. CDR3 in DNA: TGTGCCAGCAGTTTAGGAGGGGGCCTTGAGCAGTTCTTC. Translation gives CASSLGGGLEQFF. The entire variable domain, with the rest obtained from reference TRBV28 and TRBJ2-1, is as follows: DVKVTQSSRYLVKRTGEKVFLECVQDMDHENMFWYRQDPGLGLRLIYFSYDVKMKEKGDIPEGYSVSREKKERFSLILESASTNQTSMYLCASSLGGGLEQFFGPGTRLTVL.

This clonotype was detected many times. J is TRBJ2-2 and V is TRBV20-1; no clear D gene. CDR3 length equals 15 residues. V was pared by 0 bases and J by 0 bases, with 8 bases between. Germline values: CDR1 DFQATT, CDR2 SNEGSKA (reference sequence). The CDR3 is CSARDPQSNTGELFF. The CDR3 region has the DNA TGCAGTGCTAGAGATCCCCAATCGAACACCGGGGAGCTGTTTTTT.

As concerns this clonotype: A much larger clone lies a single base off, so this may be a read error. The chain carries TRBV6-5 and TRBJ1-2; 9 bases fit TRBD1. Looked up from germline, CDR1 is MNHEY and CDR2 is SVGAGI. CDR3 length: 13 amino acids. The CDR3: CASSWTGDYGYNF. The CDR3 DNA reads TGTGCCAGCAGTTGGACAGGGGACTATGGCTACAACTTC.

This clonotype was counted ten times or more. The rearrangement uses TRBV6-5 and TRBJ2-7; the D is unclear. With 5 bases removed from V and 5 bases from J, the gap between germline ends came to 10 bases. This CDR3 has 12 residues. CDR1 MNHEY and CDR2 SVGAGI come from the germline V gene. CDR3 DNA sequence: TGTGCCAGCAGTCCCGGCGCCAACGAGCAGTACTTC. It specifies CASSPGANEQYF.

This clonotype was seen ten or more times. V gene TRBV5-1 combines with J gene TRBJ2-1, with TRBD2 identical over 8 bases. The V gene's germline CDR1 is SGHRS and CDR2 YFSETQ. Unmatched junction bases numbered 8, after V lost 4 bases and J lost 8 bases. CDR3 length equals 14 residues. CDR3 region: CASSRQTSGDEQFF. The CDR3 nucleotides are TGCGCCAGCAGCCGCCAAACTAGCGGAGATGAGCAGTTCTTC. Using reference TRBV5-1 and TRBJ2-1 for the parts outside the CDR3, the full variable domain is KAGVTQTPRYLIKTRGQQVTLSCSPISGHRSVSWYQQTPGQGLQFLFEYFSETQRNKGNFPGRFSGRQFSNSRSEMNVSTLELGDSALYLCASSRQTSGDEQFFGPGTRLTVL.